The 18 T cell receptor beta chains below were found in one sample sequenced in a study of shared T cell receptors in the human thymus. Generated by immunoSEQ multiplex PCR, the TCRdb table keeps only in-frame clones and is missing some. The table lists just under 550,000 clones, around 78% of them singletons. These data also featured in a second study, about human thymus T cells.

The sample consisted of thymocytes. The receptors originated from a boy younger than two with a congenital heart defect.

V gene TRBV30 combines with J gene TRBJ2-1; perhaps TRBD1 as D (6 bases). The germline gives CDR1 GTSNPN, CDR2 SVGIG (reference sequence). V was pared by 1 base and J by 5 bases, with 12 bases between. CDR3 size: 14 residues. CDR3 in DNA: TGTGCCTGGAGTGCTACAACAGGGAACAATGAGCAGTTCTTC. Translated: CAWSATTGNNEQFF. Based on the CDR3 plus reference TRBV30 and TRBJ2-1, the full variable domain is SQTIHQWPATLVQPVGSPLSLECTVEGTSNPNLYWYRQAAGRGLQLLFYSVGIGQISSEVPQNLSASRPQDRQFILSSKKLLLSDSGFYLCAWSATTGNNEQFFGPGTRLTVL.

This clone is a singleton in its sample. The chain links TRBV29-1 to TRBJ2-7; possibly TRBD2 for D (5 bases). Germline CDR1 SQVTM, CDR2 ANQGSEA. CDR3 length equals 13 residues. Trimming took 5 bases from V and 0 from J, leaving 11 bases between them. The CDR3 region is CSVRTGSSYEQYF. In nucleotides, the CDR3 is TGCAGCGTTAGGACTGGAAGCTCCTACGAGCAGTACTTC.

The rearrangement joins TRBV5-4 to TRBJ2-7, with 10 bases fitting TRBD2. This CDR3 is 17 amino acids long. With V trimmed by 3 bases and J by 2 bases, 11 bases remained unmatched. In germline, CDR1 is SGHNT, CDR2 YYREEE (reference sequence). CDR3 in amino acids: CASSSRQGAGGPYEQYF. The CDR3 coding sequence is TGTGCCAGCAGCTCCCGCCAGGGAGCGGGAGGGCCCTACGAGCAGTACTTC.

The chain is built from TRBV6-5 and TRBJ2-7; 9 bases fit TRBD1. The CDR3 has 15 residues. CDR1 is MNHEY and CDR2 is SVGAGI in the germline V gene. V lost 2 bases and J lost 0; bases outside the gene matches: 2. The CDR3 region is CASSYRQGGSYEQYF. The CDR3, as DNA: TGTGCCAGCAGTTACCGACAGGGGGGCTCCTACGAGCAGTACTTC.

CDR3 in DNA: TGTGCCTGGAGTGACGGCCGGGGGGGGGCCAACGTCCTGACTTTC. Amino acids: CAWSDGRGGANVLTF. The V gene is TRBV30, the J gene TRBJ2-6; a possible D gene is TRBD2 (6 bases). This CDR3 region has 15 residues. V shed 1 base and J shed 4 bases, with 11 bases lying between them. Looked up from germline, CDR1 is GTSNPN and CDR2 is SVGIG (reference sequence).

The chain is built from TRBV29-1 and TRBJ2-5; the D gene is possibly TRBD2 (5 bases). The germline V gene encodes CDR1 SQVTM and CDR2 ANQGSEA. Trimming stripped 4 bases from V and 5 bases from J, with 20 bases between. The CDR3 spans 15 residues. This chain's CDR3 is CSVGSGAGGRETQYF. CDR3 nucleotides: TGCAGCGTTGGTTCCGGTGCGGGCGGACGGGAGACCCAGTACTTC.

This clone was seen more than once but under ten times. The V and J genes are TRBV27 and TRBJ2-1; TRBD2 might be the D (5 bases). Per the germline V gene, CDR1 is MNHEY and CDR2 is SMNVEV (reference sequence). This CDR3 spans 13 amino acids. V shed 6 bases and J shed 8 bases, with 14 bases lying between them. CDR3 region: CASSRVGVHEQFF. The CDR3, as DNA: TGTGCCAGCAGCCGGGTCGGGGTCCATGAGCAGTTCTTC.

V is TRBV19 and J is TRBJ1-3, with D tentatively TRBD1 (6 bases). Per germline, CDR1 LNHDA and CDR2 SQIVND (reference sequence). Trimming pared 3 bases from V and 3 bases from J, leaving 12 bases between. The CDR3 is 15 residues long. The CDR3 protein is CASSIDRLGGNTIYF. In DNA, the CDR3 is TGTGCCAGTAGTATTGACAGGCTTGGTGGAAACACCATATATTTT. The complete variable domain, with remaining parts taken from reference TRBV19 and TRBJ1-3, reads DGGITQSPKYLFRKEGQNVTLSCEQNLNHDAMYWYRQDPGQGLRLIYYSQIVNDFQKGDIAEGYSVSREKKESFPLTVTSAQKNPTAFYLCASSIDRLGGNTIYFGEGSWLTVV.

The chain joins TRBV5-1 to TRBJ1-2; maybe TRBD1 (6 bases). The CDR3 has 14 amino acids. V gave up 3 bases and J gave up 4 bases, with 13 bases separating them. Per the germline V gene, CDR1 is SGHRS and CDR2 is YFSETQ. CDR3 region: CASSYDGGPYGYTF. The CDR3 bases are TGCGCCAGCAGCTACGACGGGGGGCCCTATGGCTACACCTTC.

This clone was detected a few times. This chain joins TRBV4-3 and TRBJ2-7, with a weak D call TRBD2 (5 bases). Germline assignment: CDR1 LGHNA and CDR2 YSLEER. V gave up 0 bases and J gave up 4 bases, with 19 bases separating them. The CDR3 contains 17 residues. CDR3 residues: CASSQEILPRGRYEQYF. CDR3 nucleotide sequence: TGCGCCAGCAGCCAAGAAATTCTCCCCCGGGGTAGGTACGAGCAGTACTTC.

The chain joins TRBV9 to TRBJ2-1; 12 bases are shared with TRBD2. The CDR3 sequence is 15 residues long. J lost 9 bases, V lost 3 bases, and 7 bases had no gene match. The germline gives CDR1 SGDLS, CDR2 YYNGEE. Here the CDR3 reads CASSAASGRASEQFF. In DNA form, the CDR3 reads TGTGCCAGCAGCGCCGCTAGCGGGAGGGCCTCTGAGCAGTTCTTC. Looking up the rest from reference TRBV9 and TRBJ2-1 gives the full variable domain: DSGVTQTPKHLITATGQRVTLRCSPRSGDLSVYWYQQSLDQGLQFLIQYYNGEERAKGNILERFSAQQFPDLHSELNLSSLELGDSALYFCASSAASGRASEQFFGPGTRLTVL.

The V call is TRBV5-6, the J call TRBJ1-3; D uncertain. The V end was cut by 4 bases, the J end by 0 bases, with 14 bases between. Germline assignment: CDR1 SGHDT and CDR2 YYEEEE. The CDR3 contains 16 residues. CDR3 sequence: CASSTIIKSSGNTIYF. CDR3 in DNA: TGTGCCAGCAGCACGATCATAAAGAGCTCTGGAAACACCATATATTTT.

The CDR3 coding sequence is TGTGCCAGCAGCTTAGTTGGCGCAGCGCCCTATGGCTACACCTTC. Protein product: CASSLVGAAPYGYTF. The chain employs TRBV7-9 and TRBJ1-2; D remains ambiguous. Germline CDR1 and CDR2: SEHNR and FQNEAQ (reference sequence). The CDR3 runs to 15 residues. Trimming removed 1 base from V and 4 bases from J, with 13 bases in between.

J is TRBJ1-2 and V is TRBV7-9; no firm D call. CDR1 is SEHNR and CDR2 is FQNEAQ in the germline V gene (reference sequence). Trimming took off 2 bases at V and 7 bases at J, with 14 bases between the two ends. This CDR3 contains 14 residues. This chain's CDR3 is CASSLLVPRGGYTF. The CDR3 region has the DNA TGTGCCAGCAGCTTATTGGTCCCTCGGGGTGGCTACACCTTC.

In this sample, this clone turned up once. CDR3 residues: CASSPDKNQPQHF. CDR3 DNA: TGTGCCAGCAGTCCGGACAAGAATCAGCCCCAGCATTTT. The chain joins TRBV6-6 to TRBJ1-5; TRBD1 might be the D (5 bases). The CDR3 is 13 amino acids. V gave up 5 bases and J gave up 4 bases, with 9 bases separating them. The germline V gene has CDR1 MNHNY and CDR2 SVGAGI (reference sequence).

The chain is built from TRBV30 and TRBJ1-5; 8 bases fit TRBD1. The CDR3 covers 16 residues. With 0 bases clipped from V and 1 base from J, the junction kept 5 bases outside the gene matches. The germline gives CDR1 GTSNPN, CDR2 SVGIG (reference sequence). CDR3 in DNA: TGTGCCTGGAGTGTGAGGACAGGGATGAGCAATCAGCCCCAGCATTTT. Its protein product is CAWSVRTGMSNQPQHF.

This chain joins TRBV18 and TRBJ2-7, with 11 nucleotides matching TRBD1. The germline CDR1 and CDR2 sequences are KGHSH and LQKENI. V lost 4 bases, J lost 3 bases, and 5 bases stayed unmatched. The CDR3 contains 15 residues. This CDR3 reads CASSRTGTGGYEQYF. The CDR3, as DNA: TGTGCCAGCTCACGGACCGGGACAGGGGGCTACGAGCAGTACTTC. The whole variable domain, remainder taken from reference TRBV18 and TRBJ2-7, is NAGVMQNPRHLVRRRGQEARLRCSPMKGHSHVYWYRQLPEEGLKFMVYLQKENIIDESGMPKERFSAEFPKEGPSILRIQQVVRGDSAAYFCASSRTGTGGYEQYFGPGTRLTVT.

The V call is TRBV11-2, the J call TRBJ2-7; no reliable D call. This CDR3 is built from 13 residues. The germline V and J ends were trimmed by 5 bases and 0 bases, with 8 bases remaining between them. Germline loops: CDR1 SGHAT, CDR2 FQNNGV. The CDR3 nucleotides are TGTGCCAGCAGCCCCCCGTCCTCCTACGAGCAGTACTTC. It translates to CASSPPSSYEQYF.